This T cell receptor (beta chain) was identified during a study of cytomegalovirus exposure and HLA in healthy donors. Donors sampled were nominally healthy, though unrecorded immune exposures were likely. To note about this clone: Its cognate antigen is unknown.

Findings of the study overall: Earlier analysis found most TCR beta V segments productive about 87% or about 30% of the time.

The ends were cut back, 4 bases at V and 7 bases at J, with 18 bases in the middle. The CDR3 spans 15 residues. The germline V gene encodes CDR1 SGHRS and CDR2 YFSETQ. The PCR ran on 60 Vbeta and 13 Jbeta primers. This table comes from immunoSEQ multiplex PCR, and its TCRdb copy is limited to in-frame clones, with some not included. The repertoire holds some 120,000 clones, with approximately 81% as singletons. Sequencing input: PBMCs. The V and J genes are TRBV5-1 and TRBJ2-1; a weak D match, TRBD2 (6 bases). This TCR was sampled from a young man in good health and CMV-seropositive. CDR3 DNA: TGCGCCAGCAGCCTCTCCGGGAGTTTGGGGAATGAGCAGTTCTTC. It specifies CASSLSGSLGNEQFF. Filled out from reference TRBV5-1 and TRBJ2-1, the complete variable domain reads KAGVTQTPRYLIKTRGQQVTLSCSPISGHRSVSWYQQTPGQGLQFLFEYFSETQRNKGNFPGRFSGRQFSNSRSEMNVSTLELGDSALYLCASSLSGSLGNEQFFGPGTRLTVL.